Presented here are 12 T cell receptor beta chains from one specimen sequenced in a study of cytomegalovirus exposure and HLA in healthy donors. With 60 Vbeta and 13 Jbeta primers, the PCR was carried out. Profiling relied on immunoSEQ multiplex PCR, and the TCRdb table lists in-frame clones only, not all of them. The data contain under 150,000 clones, over 60% of them singletons. Sequenced sample: PBMCs. The source is a male donor in good health and CMV-seropositive.

The V and J genes are TRBV9 and TRBJ2-5, with TRBD2 matching over 10 bases. Losses at the gene ends were 0 bases for V and 1 base for J; bases not matched to a gene: 6. Germline assignment: CDR1 SGDLS and CDR2 YYNGEE. The CDR3 has 17 amino acids. DNA of the CDR3: TGTGCCAGCAGCGTAGGGCTAGCGGGGGCGATCCAAGAGACCCAGTACTTC. It encodes CASSVGLAGAIQETQYF.

This chain uses TRBV7-9 with TRBJ1-1; no clear D. CDR1 and CDR2 (germline): SEHNR, FQNEAQ (reference sequence). The CDR3 loop spans 14 amino acids. Trimming stripped 1 base from V and 3 bases from J, with 9 bases between. The CDR3 DNA follows: TGTGCCAGCAGCTTAGTGTCCGGTCACACTGAAGCTTTCTTT. Its protein product is CASSLVSGHTEAFF.

This chain links TRBV9 with TRBJ2-5; 13 bases are a match to TRBD2. V lost 3 bases to trimming and J lost 2 bases; unmatched junction nucleotides: 4. Per germline, CDR1 SGDLS and CDR2 YYNGEE. This CDR3 region has 16 residues. CDR3 in amino acids: CASSGAGLAGQETQYF. Written as DNA, the CDR3 is TGTGCCAGCAGCGGGGCGGGACTAGCGGGGCAAGAGACCCAGTACTTC.

The gene calls are TRBV15 and TRBJ2-5; 7 bases agree with TRBD1. The trim removed 4 bases at V and 2 bases at J, leaving 1 base unmatched. The V gene's germline CDR1 is LNHNV and CDR2 YYDKDF (reference sequence). The CDR3 is 13 amino acids. As DNA, the CDR3 is TGTGCCACCAGCAAGGGACAGCAAGAGACCCAGTACTTC. This sequence encodes CATSKGQQETQYF. Filled out from reference TRBV15 and TRBJ2-5, the complete variable domain reads DAMVIQNPRYQVTQFGKPVTLSCSQTLNHNVMYWYQQKSSQAPKLLFHYYDKDFNNEADTPDNFQSRRPNTSFCFLDIRSPGLGDTAMYLCATSKGQQETQYFGPGTRLLVL.

The rearrangement links TRBV2 to TRBJ2-7; 7 nucleotides align to TRBD1. With 7 bases clipped from V and 2 bases from J, the junction kept 5 bases outside the gene matches. Germline V CDR1 and CDR2: SNHLY, FYNNEI. The CDR3 extends over 13 amino acids. CDR3 DNA: TGTGCCAGCACCGGGACAGCCGCCTACGAGCAGTACTTC. Protein: CASTGTAAYEQYF.

This clone showed up just a few times. The chain recombines TRBV7-2 with TRBJ2-2; possibly TRBD1 for D (6 bases). The germline CDR1 and CDR2 sequences are SGHTA and FQGNSA. Trimming pared 6 bases from V and 3 bases from J, leaving 17 bases between. The CDR3 totals 16 residues. The CDR3 loop reads CASREQGSIDTGELFF. CDR3 sequence (DNA): TGTGCCAGCAGGGAACAGGGTTCAATAGACACCGGGGAGCTGTTTTTT. The full variable domain, completed using reference TRBV7-2 and TRBJ2-2, is GAGVSQSPSNKVTEKGKDVELRCDPISGHTALYWYRQSLGQGLEFLIYFQGNSAPDKSGLPSDRFSAERTGGSVSTLTIQRTQQEDSAVYLCASREQGSIDTGELFFGEGSRLTVL.

The chain joins TRBV4-1 to TRBJ2-7; no definite D call. The CDR3 is made up of 16 amino acids. Looked up from germline, CDR1 is MGHRA and CDR2 is YSYEKL. The V gene lost 3 bases and the J gene lost 3 bases, with 18 bases spanning the gap. CDR3 sequence: CASSHGPLRQNYEQYF. For the CDR3, the DNA is TGCGCCAGCAGCCATGGGCCCCTCCGGCAAAACTACGAGCAGTACTTC.

The J gene is TRBJ1-6, the V gene TRBV7-8; maybe TRBD1 (6 bases). Germline V gene data show CDR1 as SGHVS and CDR2 as FQNEAQ. This CDR3 is built from 17 residues. V was shortened by 5 bases and J by 5 bases, with 19 bases between the two germline ends. CDR3 DNA sequence: TGTGCCAGCAGCCTTACTCAGGGGTCTTTCCATAATTCACCCCTCCACTTT. It specifies CASSLTQGSFHNSPLHF.

This clone appeared a few times. The chain combines TRBV7-2 with TRBJ2-7; 9 nucleotides match TRBD2. The ends lost 7 bases at V and 6 bases at J; junction bases unmatched: 7. Germline CDR1 reads SGHTA; CDR2 reads FQGNSA. CDR3 length: 13 amino acids. CDR3 DNA sequence: TGTGCCAGCACCGGGACTAGCTACGGCGAGCAGTACTTC. Translated: CASTGTSYGEQYF.

This clone was observed a few times. The J gene is TRBJ1-4, the V gene TRBV27; 12 bases are a match to TRBD1. This CDR3 is 15 amino acids long. Germline trimming cut 2 bases from V and 11 bases from J; bases unmatched to any gene: 6. The germline V gene encodes CDR1 MNHEY and CDR2 SMNVEV (reference sequence). The CDR3 here is CASSLIGTGGGKLFF. CDR3 in DNA: TGTGCCAGCAGTTTAATTGGGACAGGGGGCGGGAAACTGTTTTTT. Full variable domain (rest looked up from reference TRBV27 and TRBJ1-4): EAQVTQNPRYLITVTGKKLTVTCSQNMNHEYMSWYRQDPGLGLRQIYYSMNVEVTDKGDVPEGYKVSRKEKRNFPLILESPSPNQTSLYFCASSLIGTGGGKLFFGSGTQLSVL.

This clone was observed a single time. The chain is built from TRBV5-4 and TRBJ2-1, with 8 bases fitting TRBD2. V lost 2 bases to trimming and J lost 8 bases; unmatched junction nucleotides: 9. In germline, CDR1 is SGHNT, CDR2 YYREEE (reference sequence). The CDR3 has 15 residues. The CDR3, as DNA: TGTGCCAGCAGCTTCGGACTAGCCTTAACCGATGAGCAGTTCTTC. Its protein is CASSFGLALTDEQFF. The full variable domain, in which reference TRBV5-4 and TRBJ2-1 provide the parts outside the CDR3, is ETGVTQSPTHLIKTRGQQVTLRCSSQSGHNTVSWYQQALGQGPQFIFQYYREEENGRGNFPPRFSGLQFPNYSSELNVNALELDDSALYLCASSFGLALTDEQFFGPGTRLTVL.

The chain is built from TRBV7-6 and TRBJ2-2, with D perhaps matching TRBD2 (5 bases). The length of the CDR3 is 17 residues. Germline values: CDR1 SGHVS, CDR2 FNYEAQ. Trimming removed 5 bases from V and 3 bases from J, with 19 bases in between. CDR3 residues: CASSQAASGVYTGELFF. The CDR3 bases are TGTGCCAGCAGCCAGGCGGCGAGCGGAGTATACACCGGGGAGCTGTTTTTT.